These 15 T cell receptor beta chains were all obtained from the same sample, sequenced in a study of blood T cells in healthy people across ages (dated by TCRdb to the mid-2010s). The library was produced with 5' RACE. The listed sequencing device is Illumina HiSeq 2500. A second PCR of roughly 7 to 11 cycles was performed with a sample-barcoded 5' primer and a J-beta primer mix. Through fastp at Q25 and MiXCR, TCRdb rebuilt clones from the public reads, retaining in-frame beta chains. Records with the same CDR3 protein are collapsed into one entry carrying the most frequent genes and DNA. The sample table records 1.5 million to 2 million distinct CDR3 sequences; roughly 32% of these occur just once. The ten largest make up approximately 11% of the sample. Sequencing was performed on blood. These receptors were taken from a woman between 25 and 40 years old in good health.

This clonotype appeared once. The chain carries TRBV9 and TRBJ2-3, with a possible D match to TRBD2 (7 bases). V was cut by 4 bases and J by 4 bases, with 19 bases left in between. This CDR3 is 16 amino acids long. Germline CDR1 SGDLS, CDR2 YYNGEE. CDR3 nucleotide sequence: TGTGCCAGCAGCATCTCGGGGGGCGGTATCGCAGATACGCAGTATTTT. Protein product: CASSISGGGIADTQYF. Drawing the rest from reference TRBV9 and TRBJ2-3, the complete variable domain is DSGVTQTPKHLITATGQRVTLRCSPRSGDLSVYWYQQSLDQGLQFLIQYYNGEERAKGNILERFSAQQFPDLHSELNLSSLELGDSALYFCASSISGGGIADTQYFGPGTRLTVL.

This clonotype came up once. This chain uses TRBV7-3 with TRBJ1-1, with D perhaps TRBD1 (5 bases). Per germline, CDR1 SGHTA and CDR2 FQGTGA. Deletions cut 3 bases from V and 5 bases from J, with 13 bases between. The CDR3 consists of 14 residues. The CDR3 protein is CASSFQGRETEAFF. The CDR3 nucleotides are TGTGCCAGCAGCTTTCAGGGACGGGAAACTGAAGCTTTCTTT. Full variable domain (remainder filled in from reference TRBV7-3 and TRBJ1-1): GAGVSQTPSNKVTEKGKYVELRCDPISGHTALYWYRQSLGQGPEFLIYFQGTGAADDSGLPNDRFFAVRPEGSVSTLKIQRTERGDSAVYLCASSFQGRETEAFFGQGTRLTVV.

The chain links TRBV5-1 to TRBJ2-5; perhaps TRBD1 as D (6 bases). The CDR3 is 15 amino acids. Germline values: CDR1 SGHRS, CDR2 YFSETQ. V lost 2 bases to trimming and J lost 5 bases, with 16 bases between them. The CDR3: CASSFPPGAGETQYF. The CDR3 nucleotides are TGCGCCAGCAGCTTTCCCCCAGGGGCGGGCGAGACCCAGTACTTC. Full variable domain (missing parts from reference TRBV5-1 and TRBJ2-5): KAGVTQTPRYLIKTRGQQVTLSCSPISGHRSVSWYQQTPGQGLQFLFEYFSETQRNKGNFPGRFSGRQFSNSRSEMNVSTLELGDSALYLCASSFPPGAGETQYFGPGTRLLVL.

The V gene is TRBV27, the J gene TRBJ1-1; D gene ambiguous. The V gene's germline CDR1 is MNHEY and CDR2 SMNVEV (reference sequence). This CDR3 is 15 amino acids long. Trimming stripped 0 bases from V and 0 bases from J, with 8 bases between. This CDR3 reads CASSLSPALNTEAFF. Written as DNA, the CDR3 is TGTGCCAGCAGTTTATCCCCAGCCTTGAACACTGAAGCTTTCTTT.

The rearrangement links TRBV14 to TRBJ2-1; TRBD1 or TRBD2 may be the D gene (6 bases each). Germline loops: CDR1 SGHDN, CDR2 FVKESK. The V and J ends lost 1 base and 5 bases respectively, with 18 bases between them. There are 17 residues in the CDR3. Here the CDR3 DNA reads TGTGCCAGCAGCCAAGGGGGGAGCTGGGGGGCCGACAATGAGCAGTTCTTC. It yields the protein CASSQGGSWGADNEQFF.

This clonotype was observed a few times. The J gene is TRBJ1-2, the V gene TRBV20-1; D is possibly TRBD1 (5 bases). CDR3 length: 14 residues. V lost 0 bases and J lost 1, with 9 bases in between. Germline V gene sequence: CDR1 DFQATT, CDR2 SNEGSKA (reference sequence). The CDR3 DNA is TGCAGTGCTAGAGAAGGGGTCAGTAACTATGGCTACACCTTC. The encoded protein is CSAREGVSNYGYTF.

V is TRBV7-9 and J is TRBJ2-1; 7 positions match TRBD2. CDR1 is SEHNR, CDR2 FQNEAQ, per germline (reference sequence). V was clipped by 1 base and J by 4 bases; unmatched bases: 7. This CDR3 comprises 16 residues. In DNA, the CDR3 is TGTGCCAGCAGCTTAGTATGGGCTAGCGGATACAATGAGCAGTTCTTC. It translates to CASSLVWASGYNEQFF.

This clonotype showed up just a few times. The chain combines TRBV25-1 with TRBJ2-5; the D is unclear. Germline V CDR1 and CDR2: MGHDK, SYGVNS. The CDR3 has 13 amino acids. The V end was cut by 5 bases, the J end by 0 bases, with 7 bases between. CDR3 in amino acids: CASSNRYQETQYF. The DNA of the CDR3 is TGTGCCAGCAGTAATAGGTACCAAGAGACCCAGTACTTC.

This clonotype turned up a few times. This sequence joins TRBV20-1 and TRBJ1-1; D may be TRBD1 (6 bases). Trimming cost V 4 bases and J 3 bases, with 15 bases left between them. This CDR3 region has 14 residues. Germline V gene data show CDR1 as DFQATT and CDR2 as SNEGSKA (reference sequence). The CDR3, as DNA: TGCAGTGCTACCCTGGGGGCAGGCGACACTGAAGCTTTCTTT. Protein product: CSATLGAGDTEAFF.

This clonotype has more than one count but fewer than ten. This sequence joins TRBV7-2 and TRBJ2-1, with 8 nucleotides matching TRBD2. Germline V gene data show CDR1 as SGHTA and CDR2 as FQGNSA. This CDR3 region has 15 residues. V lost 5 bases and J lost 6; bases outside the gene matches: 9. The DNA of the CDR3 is TGTGCCAGCAGCCCCAACCCGGGACTAGGCAATGAGCAGTTCTTC. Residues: CASSPNPGLGNEQFF.

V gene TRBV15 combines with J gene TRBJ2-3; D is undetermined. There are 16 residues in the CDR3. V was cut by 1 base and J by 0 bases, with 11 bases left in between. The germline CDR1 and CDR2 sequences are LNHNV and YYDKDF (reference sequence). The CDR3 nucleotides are TGTGCCACCAGCAGAGGTCTCGGCGGAAGCACAGATACGCAGTATTTT. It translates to CATSRGLGGSTDTQYF.

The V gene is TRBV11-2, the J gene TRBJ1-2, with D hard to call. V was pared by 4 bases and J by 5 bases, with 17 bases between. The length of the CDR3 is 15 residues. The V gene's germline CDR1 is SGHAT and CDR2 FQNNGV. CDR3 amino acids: CASSSQHRGVYGYTF. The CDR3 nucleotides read TGTGCCAGCAGCTCGCAACACCGGGGAGTGTATGGCTACACCTTC.

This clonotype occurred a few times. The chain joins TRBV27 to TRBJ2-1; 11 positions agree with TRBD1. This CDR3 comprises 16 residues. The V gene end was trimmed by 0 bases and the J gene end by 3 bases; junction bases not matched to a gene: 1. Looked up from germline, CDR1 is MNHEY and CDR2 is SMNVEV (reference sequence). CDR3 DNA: TGTGCCAGCAGTTTATCGGGGACAGGGGGCTACAATGAGCAGTTCTTC. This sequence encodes CASSLSGTGGYNEQFF.

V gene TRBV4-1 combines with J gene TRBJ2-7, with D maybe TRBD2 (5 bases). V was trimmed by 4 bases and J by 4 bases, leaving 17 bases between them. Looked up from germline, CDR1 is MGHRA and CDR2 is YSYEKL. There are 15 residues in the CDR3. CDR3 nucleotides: TGCGCCAGCAGCCTAAGCGGTGGCATCACGTACGAGCAGTACTTC. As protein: CASSLSGGITYEQYF.

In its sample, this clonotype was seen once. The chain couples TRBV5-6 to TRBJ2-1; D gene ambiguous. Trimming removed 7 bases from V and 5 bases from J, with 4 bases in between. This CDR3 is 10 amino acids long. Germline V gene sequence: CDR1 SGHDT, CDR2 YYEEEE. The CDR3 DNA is TGTGCCAGCTTGGACAATGAGCAGTTCTTC. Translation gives CASLDNEQFF. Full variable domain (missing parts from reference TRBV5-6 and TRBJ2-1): DAGVTQSPTHLIKTRGQQVTLRCSPKSGHDTVSWYQQALGQGPQFIFQYYEEEERQRGNFPDRFSGHQFPNYSSELNVNALLLGDSALYLCASLDNEQFFGPGTRLTVL.